This T cell receptor (beta chain) was identified in a study of T-cell memory formation after mild COVID-19. Study-wide findings and caveats: Day 15 to 85 contractors were CD4/CD8 balanced; later expanders leaned CD4+. A subset of responding clones appeared in pre-infection memory, suggesting cross-reactive memory joined. The authors did not confirm SARS-CoV-2 specificity of second-wave clones peaking day 37. Researchers report contracting CD4+ clones mostly in CM and EM, with CD8+ clones in EMRA.

From germline, CDR1 is SGHAT and CDR2 FQNNGV. The V gene lost 5 bases and the J gene lost 7 bases, with 15 bases spanning the gap. The CDR3 sequence is 15 residues long. About this clonotype: Antigen unknown.

One entry per CDR3 protein results from TCRdb running MiXCR on the 5' RACE reads. The table has about 560,000 distinct CDR3 sequences, about 20% seen once. Sequencing input: PBMCs or a T cell subset sorted from them (not recorded which). The chain couples TRBV11-2 to TRBJ1-6; D perhaps matches TRBD1 (5 bases). This TCR was recovered from an adult woman who had mild COVID-19 (a few samples of this study predate the infection). Cell type and time point are not known. The CDR3 DNA is TGTGCCAGCAGCGACTTAAGGGGTGGCAATTCACCCCTCCACTTT. Translated: CASSDLRGGNSPLHF.